This entry lists 15 T cell receptor beta chains sequenced from one sample in a study of shared clonotypes between healthy human individuals. The table came from immunoSEQ multiplex PCR; TCRdb's copy has only in-frame clones and leaves some out. The data contain about 680,000 clones, about 90% of them singletons. Naive CD8 cells, CD45RO-negative and positively selected for CCR7, excluded terminally differentiated effector memory CD45RA+ cells. The sample consisted of naive CD8+ T cells sorted from blood. The receptor source for this set is a man aged 25-40 years in good health.

The chain uses TRBV9 and TRBJ2-7, with D maybe TRBD2 (6 bases). There are 16 residues in the CDR3. Trimming left V 4 bases short and J 0 bases short, with 17 bases between. Germline V gene data show CDR1 as SGDLS and CDR2 as YYNGEE. The CDR3, as DNA: TGTGCCAGCAGCCCGGTGGCGGGGACCATCTCCTACGAGCAGTACTTC. Its translation is CASSPVAGTISYEQYF.

This chain uses TRBV5-6 with TRBJ2-1; D remains ambiguous. This CDR3 is built from 13 residues. V lost 0 bases to trimming and J lost 7 bases, with 8 bases between them. Germline V CDR1 and CDR2: SGHDT, YYEEEE. DNA for the CDR3: TGTGCCAGCAGCTTGGCCGTAGCTAATGAGCAGTTCTTC. It translates to CASSLAVANEQFF.

V usage is TRBV5-4 and J usage is TRBJ2-6; the D is unclear. Trimming left V 9 bases short and J 0 bases short, with 16 bases between. Germline CDR1 and CDR2: SGHNT and YYREEE (reference sequence). CDR3 length: 16 residues. CDR3: CATEPVSSSGANVLTF. Written as DNA, the CDR3 is TGTGCCACAGAACCTGTCTCTAGCTCTGGGGCCAACGTCCTGACTTTC.

The chain couples TRBV5-4 to TRBJ2-1; perhaps TRBD2 as D (5 bases). V was pared by 0 bases and J by 8 bases, with 15 bases between. CDR1 and CDR2 from the germline V gene are SGHNT and YYREEE (reference sequence). The CDR3 has 15 residues. Here the CDR3 reads CASSLALRVLDEQFF. For the CDR3, the DNA is TGTGCCAGCAGCTTGGCCTTGAGGGTGTTGGATGAGCAGTTCTTC.

The chain couples TRBV6-1 to TRBJ1-2; TRBD1 might be the D (6 bases). Trimming stripped 7 bases from V and 4 bases from J, with 13 bases between. Germline-derived CDR1 and CDR2 are MNHNS and SASEGT. The CDR3 is 13 residues long. CDR3 protein: CASNREGIYGYTF. The CDR3 DNA is TGTGCCAGCAACAGGGAGGGAATCTATGGCTACACCTTC.

This sequence joins TRBV28 and TRBJ1-4; the match to TRBD1 covers 10 bases. The CDR3 covers 15 residues. Germline loops: CDR1 MDHEN, CDR2 SYDVKM. V trimming: 6 bases; J trimming: 7 bases; junction bases outside the gene matches: 8. The CDR3 nucleotides read TGTGCCAGCAGGAAAAGCCGGGACAGGGGTGAAAAACTGTTTTTT. It yields the protein CASRKSRDRGEKLFF.

DNA of the CDR3: TGTGCCAGCAGCTTAGCCGCCTCCTCCTACAATGAGCAGTTCTTC. It encodes CASSLAASSYNEQFF. The chain links TRBV11-2 to TRBJ2-1; D gene ambiguous. Trimming took off 1 base at V and 0 bases at J, with 7 bases between the two ends. Germline assignment: CDR1 SGHAT and CDR2 FQNNGV. The CDR3 covers 15 residues.

This clone has a single count. The rearrangement links TRBV11-2 to TRBJ2-1; D is uncertain. CDR1 is SGHAT, CDR2 FQNNGV, per germline. This CDR3 spans 12 amino acids. Deletions cut 5 bases from V and 6 bases from J, with 8 bases between. CDR3 bases: TGTGCCAGCAGCGCCCCGGGCAATGAGCAGTTCTTC. Translated, it gives CASSAPGNEQFF.

The chain joins TRBV9 to TRBJ2-7; D gene uncertain. CDR1 is SGDLS, CDR2 YYNGEE, per germline. V lost 4 bases and J 2 bases, leaving 13 bases between the germline ends. This CDR3 region has 14 residues. The DNA for the CDR3 is TGTGCCAGCAGCCCAGCCCAGGCAGCCTACGAGCAGTACTTC. Its protein is CASSPAQAAYEQYF.

CDR3 residues: CASRGDRTYEQYF. In DNA form, the CDR3 reads TGCGCCAGCAGGGGGGACAGAACCTACGAGCAGTACTTC. The rearrangement uses TRBV10-2 and TRBJ2-7, with 7 bases aligning to TRBD1. The CDR3 covers 13 residues. With V trimmed by 6 bases and J by 2 bases, 4 bases remained unmatched. Germline-derived CDR1 and CDR2 are WSHSY and SAAADI.

The V and J genes are TRBV5-1 and TRBJ2-2; weak D call: TRBD1 (5 bases). Trimming pared 2 bases from V and 2 bases from J, leaving 16 bases between. Germline V gene lookup returns CDR1 SGHRS and CDR2 YFSETQ. The CDR3 runs 17 residues. The CDR3: CASSFLGDWDNTGELFF. CDR3 bases: TGCGCCAGCAGCTTTTTAGGGGATTGGGATAACACCGGGGAGCTGTTTTTT.

With respect to this clone: A read error may produce the germline difference seen at one junction end. V and J are TRBV7-7 and TRBJ2-5; D may correspond to TRBD1 or TRBD2 (6 bases each). The CDR3 has 15 amino acids. Germline CDR1 SSHAT, CDR2 FNYEAQ (reference sequence). The chain's CDR3 is CASSLGGSGEETQYF. Written as DNA, the CDR3 is TGTGCTAGCAGCTTAGGGGGGAGTGGCGAAGAGACCCAGTACTTC.

This CDR3 is CAISLTSGLTYEQYF. The CDR3 nucleotides are TGTGCCATCAGCCTGACTAGCGGCCTAACCTACGAGCAGTACTTC. The chain has TRBV10-3 and TRBJ2-7; TRBD2 aligns across 9 bases. Germline lookup yields CDR1 ENHRY and CDR2 SYGVKD. The CDR3 consists of 15 residues. V was pared by 6 bases and J by 2 bases, with 8 bases of the junction left unmatched.

The gene calls are TRBV7-9 and TRBJ2-7, with a possible D match to TRBD2 (6 bases). The CDR3 has 13 residues. The ends were cut back, 5 bases at V and 6 bases at J, with 14 bases in the middle. Germline V gene sequence: CDR1 SEHNR, CDR2 FQNEAQ (reference sequence). The CDR3 here is CASSVTSMGEQYF. The CDR3 bases are TGTGCCAGCAGCGTGACTAGTATGGGCGAGCAGTACTTC.

The chain is built from TRBV4-1 and TRBJ2-3, with 7 positions matching TRBD2. This CDR3 is built from 15 residues. Germline CDR1 is MGHRA and CDR2 is YSYEKL. Trimming took 4 bases from V and 4 from J; bases not matched to a gene: 8. CDR3: CASSLGGSVADTQYF. CDR3 DNA: TGCGCCAGCAGCCTAGGCGGGAGCGTGGCAGATACGCAGTATTTT.